This T cell receptor beta chain was sequenced for a study of radiotherapy plus CTLA-4 blockade in lung cancer. The CDR3 is made up of 17 amino acids. Per germline, CDR1 SGHTA and CDR2 FQGNSA. Trimming cost V 3 bases and J 2 bases, with 19 bases left between them. Data came from immunoSEQ multiplex PCR; TCRdb stores just in-frame clones and leaves some out. This table holds approximately 53,000 clones, 70% to 90% found once. The source of this sequence is a human donor with non-small cell lung cancer whose response to radiotherapy plus ipilimumab could not be evaluated. The chain couples TRBV7-2 to TRBJ1-2; maybe TRBD1 (6 bases). The sample was peripheral blood, taken from a patient treated with radiotherapy plus ipilimumab. The CDR3 DNA reads TGTGCCAGCAGCTTCCCTAGAAGTGGACAGACCAACTATGGCTACACCTTC. This encodes CASSFPRSGQTNYGYTF. Looking up the rest from reference TRBV7-2 and TRBJ1-2 gives the full variable domain: GAGVSQSPSNKVTEKGKDVELRCDPISGHTALYWYRQSLGQGLEFLIYFQGNSAPDKSGLPSDRFSAERTGGSVSTLTIQRTQQEDSAVYLCASSFPRSGQTNYGYTFGSGTRLTVV.